This passage covers 12 T cell receptor beta chains from one sample sequenced in a study of cytomegalovirus exposure and HLA in healthy donors (dated by TCRdb to the late 2010s). Libraries were prepared through the immunoSEQ multiplex PCR assay. For the multiplex PCR, a mixture combining 60 forward primers for TCR Vbeta segments and 13 reverse primers for TCR Jbeta segments was used. TCRdb's version of the immuneACCESS table is confined to in-frame rearrangements and falls short of the full clone set. An unresolved V gene accounts for under half of the shortfall where checked; the remainder is of unknown origin. The sample records over 100,000 clones, about 62% of which are singletons. More than 4.5% of the sample belongs to the ten largest clones. The sample consisted of PBMCs. These receptors originate from a human donor in good health.

This clone was detected a few times. The rearrangement joins TRBV28 to TRBJ1-2; 8 bases line up with TRBD1. In germline, CDR1 is MDHEN, CDR2 SYDVKM. The CDR3 consists of 18 residues. V lost 6 bases and J lost 2; bases outside the gene matches: 17. CDR3 sequence (DNA): TGTGCCAGCAGCGTTGACAGGGGTACTCCTTCAAAGAACTATGGCTACACCTTC. Amino acid sequence: CASSVDRGTPSKNYGYTF.

The chain employs TRBV5-4 and TRBJ2-5, with 7 bases fitting TRBD1. The CDR3 runs 14 residues. Germline V CDR1 and CDR2: SGHNT, YYREEE (reference sequence). With V trimmed by 0 bases and J by 5 bases, 4 bases remained unmatched. DNA of the CDR3: TGTGCCAGCAGCTTGGAGGGGGCGAGGGAGACCCAGTACTTC. Its translation: CASSLEGARETQYF.

The rearrangement links TRBV28 to TRBJ1-5, with no clear D. Between the trimmed V and J ends, which lost 6 bases and 0 bases, there was a span of 18 bases. The CDR3 extends over 17 amino acids. Germline CDR1 reads MDHEN; CDR2 reads SYDVKM. CDR3 residues: CASSRAQDRYSNQPQHF. DNA of the CDR3: TGTGCCAGCAGCCGCGCCCAAGATCGATATAGCAATCAGCCCCAGCATTTT.

The rearrangement uses TRBV9 and TRBJ1-2, with 9 bases identical to TRBD1. CDR1 is SGDLS and CDR2 is YYNGEE in the germline V gene. J was trimmed by 2 bases and V by 2 bases; bases with no gene match: 4. This CDR3 region has 15 residues. CDR3 sequence (DNA): TGTGCCAGCAGCGTCGGGACAGGGCCCAACTATGGCTACACCTTC. Translation gives CASSVGTGPNYGYTF.

The chain combines TRBV15 with TRBJ1-1, with D possibly matching TRBD1 (6 bases). This CDR3 is built from 17 residues. In germline, CDR1 is LNHNV, CDR2 YYDKDF (reference sequence). The V end lost 5 bases, the J end lost 1 base, and 20 bases lay between the germline ends. The CDR3 DNA is TGTGCCACCAGCTATCTCTTCAGGGGTGGGGGGAACACTGAAGCTTTCTTT. This codes for CATSYLFRGGGNTEAFF.

The table lists this clone with a count of one. This chain connects TRBV29-1 to TRBJ2-5; possible D gene TRBD1, 5 bases. The closer fit of TRBJ2-7 to the DNA end suggests the J call may be wrong. Looked up from germline, CDR1 is SQVTM and CDR2 is ANQGSEA. There are 13 residues in the CDR3. CDR3 sequence reads: CSVEMGTGAEQYF. Here the CDR3 DNA reads TGCAGCGTTGAAATGGGAACAGGCGCCGAGCAGTACTTC.

The rearrangement links TRBV9 to TRBJ1-2, with D perhaps matching TRBD1 (6 bases). Germline CDR1 SGDLS, CDR2 YYNGEE. The V end lost 1 base, the J end lost 4 bases, and 8 bases lay between the germline ends. CDR3 length: 13 amino acids. The CDR3 DNA follows: TGTGCCAGCAGCGTACAGGGGTCCTATGGCTACACCTTC. It specifies CASSVQGSYGYTF.

In DNA, the CDR3 is TGTGCCAGCAGCACCCCCCCGTCGGGGGATCTTAATGAAAAACTGTTTTTT. Protein product: CASSTPPSGDLNEKLFF. V is TRBV7-4 and J is TRBJ1-4, with D possibly TRBD1 on 5 matching bases. V was pared by 5 bases and J by 4 bases, with 20 bases between. The CDR3 totals 17 residues. CDR1 is SGHVT and CDR2 is SQSDAQ in the germline V gene.

The chain links TRBV6-1 to TRBJ2-5; tentatively, D is TRBD2 (6 bases). The CDR3 extends over 16 amino acids. Germline V gene sequence: CDR1 MNHNS, CDR2 SASEGT. Trimming stripped 2 bases from V and 4 bases from J, with 17 bases between. The CDR3 DNA reads TGTGCCAGCAGTGAATGGAGGGCTGACCAGGGAGAGACCCAGTACTTC. It encodes CASSEWRADQGETQYF.

This rearrangement joins TRBV5-6 to TRBJ1-1; the match to TRBD1 covers 7 bases. Per germline, CDR1 SGHDT and CDR2 YYEEEE. The ends lost 4 bases at V and 1 base at J; junction bases unmatched: 10. This CDR3 comprises 16 residues. The CDR3 is CASSPDLDRSNTEAFF. Here the CDR3 DNA reads TGTGCCAGCAGCCCAGATTTGGACAGGTCGAACACTGAAGCTTTCTTT.

The rearrangement joins TRBV5-1 to TRBJ2-2; 9 nucleotides line up with TRBD1. The CDR3 contains 18 residues. Germline V lookup: CDR1 SGHRS, CDR2 YFSETQ. V lost 4 bases to trimming and J lost 1 base; unmatched junction nucleotides: 11. Here the CDR3 DNA reads TGCGCCAGCAGCCCAGGACAGGGGCCCACGAAGAACACCGGGGAGCTGTTTTTT. Encoded protein: CASSPGQGPTKNTGELFF.

This clone was counted a few times. CDR3 DNA: TGTGCCAGCAGCTTACAGGGCCTCCTTTTTGGCTACACCTTC. The encoded protein is CASSLQGLLFGYTF. V usage is TRBV5-4 and J usage is TRBJ1-2; a possible D gene is TRBD1 (6 bases). Trimming pared 2 bases from V and 7 bases from J, leaving 15 bases between. The CDR3 covers 14 residues. Germline assignment: CDR1 SGHNT and CDR2 YYREEE (reference sequence).